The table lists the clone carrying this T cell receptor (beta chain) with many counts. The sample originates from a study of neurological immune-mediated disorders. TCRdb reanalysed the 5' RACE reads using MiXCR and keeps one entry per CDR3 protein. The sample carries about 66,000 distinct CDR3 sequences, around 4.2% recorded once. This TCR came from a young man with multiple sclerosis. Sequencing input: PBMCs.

This CDR3 reads CASRPTGTKVELFF. The DNA for the CDR3 is TGCGCCAGCAGGCCGACCGGGACCAAAGTTGAGCTGTTTTTT. The gene calls are TRBV5-1 and TRBJ2-2, with D tentatively TRBD1 or TRBD2 (5 bases each). Per the germline V gene, CDR1 is SGHRS and CDR2 is YFSETQ. This CDR3 is built from 14 residues. V was pared by 5 bases and J by 11 bases, with 19 bases between.